The 8 T cell receptor beta chains in this list originate from one sample, sequenced in a study of CXCR3-negative and CXCR3-positive naive CD8 T cells. TRB cDNA libraries were made by UMI-labeled 5' RACE. Following a re-call of the 5' RACE reads, TCRdb has one entry per CDR3 protein and lacks DNA. Recorded for this sample: about 50,000 distinct CDR3 sequences. No antigens are known for them. Study results and caveats: Relative to CXCR3-negative naive cells, CXCR3-positive naive cells had more hydrophobic TRB CDR3s.

Sequenced material: naive CXCR3+ CD8+ T cells from blood. The subset was: CD45RO-CCR7+CD27+CD95- naive CD8+ T cells expressing CXCR3 (TNR3+). These receptors all stem from a human donor in good health. Some clones in this sample may be carry-over from other donors' samples.

This chain joins TRBV7-9 and TRBJ2-7; TCRdb reports TRBD2, a call that lacks DNA to check it against. Germline values: CDR1 SEHNR, CDR2 FQNEAQ (reference sequence). The CDR3 totals 15 residues. The chain's CDR3 is CASSTGGPGYYEQYF.

The CDR3 spells CASNHLRDISYGYTF. The chain combines TRBV7-9 with TRBJ1-2; TCRdb indicates TRBD1, and absent DNA this call remains unverified. This CDR3 has 15 residues. The germline gives CDR1 SEHNR, CDR2 FQNEAQ (reference sequence).

The J gene is TRBJ1-1, the V gene TRBV14. The CDR3 loop spans 13 amino acids. Germline CDR1 reads SGHDN; CDR2 reads FVKESK. This chain's CDR3 is CASSLLGYTEAFF.

This clonotype is identified as medium-sized from frequency. The rearrangement joins TRBV10-3 to TRBJ2-6; TCRdb picks TRBD1, but there is no DNA to check that call. The CDR3 loop spans 18 amino acids. The germline V gene encodes CDR1 ENHRY and CDR2 SYGVKD. CDR3 sequence: CAISEIEVRGSGANVLTF.

The rearrangement joins TRBV7-8 to TRBJ2-1; the D call from TCRdb, TRBD2, cannot be confirmed without DNA. Per the germline V gene, CDR1 is SGHVS and CDR2 is FQNEAQ. The CDR3 runs to 15 residues. The CDR3 is CASSLVTSGVREQFF.

The gene calls are TRBV28 and TRBJ2-1; as DNA is missing, the TRBD1 call by TCRdb cannot be tested. The germline V gene has CDR1 MDHEN and CDR2 SYDVKM. There are 17 residues in the CDR3. The CDR3: CASTHPEGTAFYNEQFF.

The genes are TRBV20-1 and TRBJ2-1. Germline CDR1 reads DFQATT; CDR2 reads SNEGSKA (reference sequence). This CDR3 has 11 residues. CDR3 region: CSARDYPKQFF.

The chain has TRBV5-1 and TRBJ2-5; TCRdb proposes TRBD1, but this gene call is untestable without DNA. Germline-derived CDR1 and CDR2 are SGHRS and YFSETQ. This CDR3 region has 17 residues. The chain's CDR3 is CASSFGWGEGGQETQYF. The full variable domain, its missing parts supplied by reference TRBV5-1 and TRBJ2-5, is KAGVTQTPRYLIKTRGQQVTLSCSPISGHRSVSWYQQTPGQGLQFLFEYFSETQRNKGNFPGRFSGRQFSNSRSEMNVSTLELGDSALYLCASSFGWGEGGQETQYFGPGTRLLVL.